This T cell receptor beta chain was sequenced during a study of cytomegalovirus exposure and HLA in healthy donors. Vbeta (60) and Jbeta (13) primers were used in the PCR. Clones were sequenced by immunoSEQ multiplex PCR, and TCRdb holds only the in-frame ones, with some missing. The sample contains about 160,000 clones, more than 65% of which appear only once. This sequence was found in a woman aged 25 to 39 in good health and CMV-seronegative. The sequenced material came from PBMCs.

The CDR3 loop reads CASSLSSAVPGNTEAFF. CDR3 nucleotide sequence: TGTGCCAGCAGTTTATCTTCTGCGGTTCCGGGGAACACTGAAGCTTTCTTT. This sequence joins TRBV28 and TRBJ1-1; the D is unclear. V lost 1 base to trimming and J lost 1 base, with 16 bases between them. CDR1 and CDR2 (germline): MDHEN, SYDVKM. The length of the CDR3 is 17 residues.